This TCR beta chain was documented in a study of blood T cell repertoires in COVID-19. As for the study in general: Donors in the United States, Italy and Spain gave samples during acute or convalescent COVID-19. In each case, the material was cDNA or gDNA derived from T cells, B-cell-depleted T cells, or PBMCs.

The CDR3 is made up of 15 amino acids. Germline CDR1 LGHNA, CDR2 YNFKEQ. Trimming took 2 bases from V and 6 from J, leaving 17 bases between them. Methods used by the authors: The assay estimated nucleated cells by amplifying reference gene primers. Assay used: immunoSEQ multiplex PCR; TCRdb lists only in-frame clones, some missing. That table is the source of V, J and clone size, and D and trimming were worked out from the DNA. Of around 140,000 clones in the sample, roughly 90% were seen once. This chain links TRBV4-2 with TRBJ2-7; tentative D call: TRBD1 (5 bases). The receptor was isolated from a man aged 65 to 85 with active COVID-19. Sequencing input: peripheral blood. The CDR3 loop is CASSQRQGRAIEQYF. DNA for the CDR3: TGTGCCAGCAGCCAAAGGCAGGGCCGGGCTATCGAGCAGTACTTC.